This TCR beta chain comes out of a study of T cell changes during pregnancy in multiple sclerosis (dated by TCRdb to between 2018 and 2020). General notes on the study: Changes in the T cell repertoire over the course of pregnancy were examined in this study in women with multiple sclerosis.

A note on this clone: Its antigen target is currently unknown. Base qualities are not provided; no much larger clone lies one nucleotide away.

According to the germline V gene, CDR1 reads SGHTA and CDR2 reads FQGNSA. From V the trimming removes 5 bases and from J it removes 0 bases, while the gene matches leave 9 bases of the junction unaccounted for. The CDR3 starts with the cysteine, ends with the phenylalanine, and has 16 residues. CDR3 DNA is the only sequence kept; it has 48 bases, read in frame from the first base. Receptor libraries were prepared by the immunoSEQ multiplex PCR assay. The table comes from immuneACCESS by way of TCRdb, which keeps in-frame sequences with V and J called. Part of the clones is missing from these tables; in studies checked, under half for an unresolved V gene and the rest for unknown reasons. This sample comprises tens of thousands of clones, just over 90% of them detected only once. Roughly 0.21% of the sample is in the top ten clones.

The chain couples TRBV7-2 to TRBJ1-2, with TRBD1 identical over 7 junction bases. The origin of this receptor is a female donor with multiple sclerosis, enrolled in a pregnancy study. Material: CD4+ T cells from peripheral blood mononuclear cells, obtained before pregnancy. Here the CDR3 is given as CASSPLRTGANYGYTF. The DNA sequence is TGTGCCAGCAGCCCTCTTCGGACAGGAGCTAACTATGGCTACACCTTC.